This is a list of T cell receptor beta chains from one sample in a study of blood T cell repertoires in COVID-19. Sequenced by immunoSEQ multiplex PCR; TCRdb stores in-frame clones only, minus some. The sample consists of around 150,000 clones, around 87% of them appearing once. Sequencing input: peripheral blood. Receptors originate from a woman aged 55-70 years with active or convalescent COVID-19. CDR3s include the opening cysteine and the closing phenylalanine or tryptophan. The order of the fields is D gene, J gene, clone size, V gene, CDR3 DNA, CDR3 protein. A D gene is named only where the DNA matches it firmly. A clone size is listed for some rows: how often the clone was seen (once, few, many), or a class if it is expanded.

D gene: -
J gene: TRBJ1-6
clone size: -
V gene: TRBV30
CDR3 DNA: TGTGCCTGGAAGCGGGAGGTATCGGGTTCACCCCTCCACTTT
CDR3 protein: CAWKREVSGSPLHF

D gene: TRBD1
J gene: TRBJ1-4
clone size: -
V gene: TRBV6-1
CDR3 DNA: TGTGCCAGCAGTGGGGGAGACAGGGGGCCTAATGAAAAACTGTTTTTT
CDR3 protein: CASSGGDRGPNEKLFF

D gene: -
J gene: TRBJ2-7
clone size: few
V gene: TRBV29-1
CDR3 DNA: TGCAGCACTTCTACAGGCTACGAGCAGTACTTC
CDR3 protein: CSTSTGYEQYF

D gene: -
J gene: TRBJ2-3
clone size: -
V gene: TRBV3-1/TRBV3-2
CDR3 DNA: TGTGCCAGCAGCCAGATGTCAGGGTTAGCGTATTTT
CDR3 protein: CASSQMSGLAYF

D gene: TRBD1
J gene: TRBJ2-3
clone size: once
V gene: TRBV27
CDR3 DNA: TGTGCCAGCAGCCCAACCGGACAGGGCACAGATACGCAGTATTTT
CDR3 protein: CASSPTGQGTDTQYF

D gene: -
J gene: TRBJ2-3
clone size: -
V gene: TRBV7-2
CDR3 DNA: TGTGCCAGCAGCTTCGAGGGGGAGACAGATACGCAGTATTTT
CDR3 protein: CASSFEGETDTQYF

D gene: -
J gene: TRBJ2-7
clone size: -
V gene: TRBV6-2/TRBV6-3
CDR3 DNA: TGTGCCAGCAGTTACAGGGAGGCCTACGAGCAGTACTTC
CDR3 protein: CASSYREAYEQYF

D gene: -
J gene: TRBJ2-2
clone size: -
V gene: TRBV12-3/TRBV12-4
CDR3 DNA: TGTGCCAGCAGTCAGGGTTTCACCGGGGAGCTGTTTTTT
CDR3 protein: CASSQGFTGELFF

D gene: -
J gene: TRBJ2-1
clone size: -
V gene: TRBV2
CDR3 DNA: TGTGCCAGCAGTGCAGCGACAGACAATGAGCAGTTCTTC
CDR3 protein: CASSAATDNEQFF

D gene: -
J gene: TRBJ2-1
clone size: -
V gene: TRBV5-6
CDR3 DNA: TGTGCCAGCAGCTCCTCTAGCTCCTACAATGAGCAGTTCTTC
CDR3 protein: CASSSSSSYNEQFF

D gene: -
J gene: TRBJ2-4
clone size: few
V gene: TRBV7-2
CDR3 DNA: TGTGCCAGCAGCCCCCTGGGGGGGGCAAACGTCATTCAGTACTTC
CDR3 protein: CASSPLGGANVIQYF

D gene: -
J gene: TRBJ1-6
clone size: -
V gene: TRBV19
CDR3 DNA: TGTGCCACTTCTACGCTCAACAATTCACCCCTCCACTTT
CDR3 protein: CATSTLNNSPLHF

D gene: TRBD1
J gene: TRBJ2-5
clone size: -
V gene: TRBV2
CDR3 DNA: TGTGCCAGCAGTGAGGGACAGGGGGGATGGGAGACCCAGTACTTC
CDR3 protein: CASSEGQGGWETQYF

D gene: TRBD2
J gene: TRBJ2-5
clone size: -
V gene: TRBV3-1/TRBV3-2
CDR3 DNA: TGTGCCAGCAGCCCCCCTAGCGGGGGGGACCAAGAGACCCAGTACTTC
CDR3 protein: CASSPPSGGDQETQYF

D gene: -
J gene: TRBJ1-3
clone size: once
V gene: TRBV27
CDR3 DNA: TGTGCCAGCGTACAGGGTCGTTCTGGAAACACCATATATTTT
CDR3 protein: CASVQGRSGNTIYF

D gene: TRBD2
J gene: TRBJ2-7
clone size: -
V gene: TRBV6-5
CDR3 DNA: TGTGCCAGCAATCTAGCGGGGGGCCACGAGCAGTACTTC
CDR3 protein: CASNLAGGHEQYF

D gene: -
J gene: TRBJ1-2
clone size: -
V gene: TRBV9
CDR3 DNA: TGTGCCAGCGAGGCAGGGGATGGCTACACCTTC
CDR3 protein: CASEAGDGYTF

D gene: TRBD1
J gene: TRBJ2-3
clone size: -
V gene: TRBV5-1
CDR3 DNA: TGCGCCAGCAGCGTCGACAGGGGTCCCGATACGCAGTATTTT
CDR3 protein: CASSVDRGPDTQYF

D gene: -
J gene: TRBJ1-2
clone size: -
V gene: TRBV6-2/TRBV6-3
CDR3 DNA: TGTGCCAGCAGTTTCACGACAGACTATGGCTACACCTTC
CDR3 protein: CASSFTTDYGYTF

D gene: TRBD1
J gene: TRBJ1-2
clone size: -
V gene: TRBV2
CDR3 DNA: TGTGCCAGCAGTGCCGCGACAGGGCTGGACGGCTACACCTTC
CDR3 protein: CASSAATGLDGYTF

D gene: -
J gene: TRBJ1-2
clone size: few
V gene: TRBV25-1
CDR3 DNA: TGTGCCAGTGGCAAAAACTATGGCTACACCTTC
CDR3 protein: CASGKNYGYTF

D gene: TRBD1
J gene: TRBJ2-3
clone size: -
V gene: TRBV10-3
CDR3 DNA: TGTGCCATCACACCGGGACAGGGAACAGATACGCAGTATTTT
CDR3 protein: CAITPGQGTDTQYF

D gene: -
J gene: TRBJ2-3
clone size: -
V gene: TRBV6-1
CDR3 DNA: TGTGCCAGCAGTGAAAGAGGTACGCAGTATTTT
CDR3 protein: CASSERGTQYF

D gene: -
J gene: TRBJ2-5
clone size: -
V gene: TRBV11-2
CDR3 DNA: TGTGCCAGCCAGTCGGGGAGGGAGACCCAGTACTTC
CDR3 protein: CASQSGRETQYF

D gene: TRBD1
J gene: TRBJ1-6
clone size: -
V gene: TRBV19
CDR3 DNA: TGTGCCAGTAGTATAGGGGACAGGGTTAATTCACCCCTCCACTTT
CDR3 protein: CASSIGDRVNSPLHF

D gene: TRBD1
J gene: TRBJ2-1
clone size: -
V gene: TRBV9
CDR3 DNA: TGTGCCAGCAGCGTAGAGGACAGGGGACTCCATGAGCAGTTCTTC
CDR3 protein: CASSVEDRGLHEQFF

D gene: -
J gene: TRBJ2-3
clone size: -
V gene: TRBV24-1
CDR3 DNA: TGTGCCACCAGTACAGGGATTACAGATACGCAGTATTTT
CDR3 protein: CATSTGITDTQYF

D gene: TRBD1
J gene: TRBJ1-1
clone size: -
V gene: TRBV6-2/TRBV6-3
CDR3 DNA: TGTGCCAGCAGTTACCCACGGGGACAGAGCACTGAAGCTTTCTTT
CDR3 protein: CASSYPRGQSTEAFF

D gene: TRBD1
J gene: TRBJ1-5
clone size: -
V gene: TRBV19
CDR3 DNA: TGTGCCAGTAGCCGAACAGGGGGCAATCAGCCCCAGCATTTT
CDR3 protein: CASSRTGGNQPQHF

D gene: TRBD2
J gene: TRBJ2-2
clone size: -
V gene: TRBV11-2
CDR3 DNA: TGTGCCAGCAGCCGGACTAGCGGGGTTGGGGAGCTGTTTTTT
CDR3 protein: CASSRTSGVGELFF

D gene: -
J gene: TRBJ2-7
clone size: -
V gene: TRBV2
CDR3 DNA: TGTGCCAGCACCCGGGATCCAATCGGGGGGCAGTACTTC
CDR3 protein: CASTRDPIGGQYF

D gene: -
J gene: TRBJ1-4
clone size: -
V gene: TRBV9
CDR3 DNA: TGTGCCAGCAGCCCCCGGGGAGAACCGGATGAAAAACTGTTTTTT
CDR3 protein: CASSPRGEPDEKLFF

D gene: -
J gene: TRBJ2-1
clone size: -
V gene: TRBV6-2/TRBV6-3
CDR3 DNA: TGTGCCAGCAGTTACTCATCGAGGGGGGGCCTTAGTGAGCAGTTCTTC
CDR3 protein: CASSYSSRGGLSEQFF

D gene: TRBD1
J gene: TRBJ1-4
clone size: -
V gene: TRBV27
CDR3 DNA: TGTGCCAGCAGTACCCTGACAGGGGTGAGGGAAAAACTGTTTTTT
CDR3 protein: CASSTLTGVREKLFF

D gene: -
J gene: TRBJ1-5
clone size: once
V gene: TRBV10-3
CDR3 DNA: TGTGCCATCAGGGCAGACAGCGCGAATCAGCCCCAGCATTTT
CDR3 protein: CAIRADSANQPQHF

D gene: TRBD2
J gene: TRBJ2-1
clone size: -
V gene: TRBV5-1
CDR3 DNA: TGCGCCAGCAGCTTGGCTTCGGCTAGCGGGGGGGCAGATGAGCAGTTCTTC
CDR3 protein: CASSLASASGGADEQFF

D gene: TRBD2
J gene: TRBJ2-5
clone size: -
V gene: TRBV5-1
CDR3 DNA: TGCGCCAGCAGCTTGGGGACTAGCGGGATCGGGGAGACCCAGTACTTC
CDR3 protein: CASSLGTSGIGETQYF

D gene: TRBD2
J gene: TRBJ2-5
clone size: -
V gene: TRBV7-9
CDR3 DNA: TGTGCCAGCAGCTTATTGGAGACTAGCGGGGGGGCCTTCCTTGAGACCCAGTACTTC
CDR3 protein: CASSLLETSGGAFLETQYF

D gene: TRBD1
J gene: TRBJ2-1
clone size: -
V gene: TRBV19
CDR3 DNA: TGTGCCAGTAGTATGGGACAGAACAATGAGCAGTTCTTC
CDR3 protein: CASSMGQNNEQFF

D gene: -
J gene: TRBJ2-3
clone size: -
V gene: TRBV24-1
CDR3 DNA: TGTGCCGTCAGGGCAGCTAGCACAGATACGCAGTATTTT
CDR3 protein: CAVRAASTDTQYF

D gene: TRBD1
J gene: TRBJ2-7
clone size: -
V gene: TRBV2
CDR3 DNA: TGTGCCAGCAGTGAACAGGGACAGGGGGCCTACGAGCAGTACTTC
CDR3 protein: CASSEQGQGAYEQYF

D gene: TRBD1
J gene: TRBJ1-5
clone size: few
V gene: TRBV19
CDR3 DNA: TGTGCCAGCACAGGGGGCTACTATCAGCCCCAGCATTTT
CDR3 protein: CASTGGYYQPQHF

D gene: -
J gene: TRBJ1-2
clone size: -
V gene: TRBV7-9
CDR3 DNA: TGTGCCAGCAGCTTACTGGGCCCTTATGGCTACACCTTC
CDR3 protein: CASSLLGPYGYTF

D gene: -
J gene: TRBJ2-1
clone size: -
V gene: TRBV6-1
CDR3 DNA: TGTGCCAGCAGTGAATCCGAGATTCGGCAGTTCTTC
CDR3 protein: CASSESEIRQFF

D gene: TRBD2
J gene: TRBJ2-3
clone size: -
V gene: TRBV29-1
CDR3 DNA: TGCAGCGCCAGAGGACTAGCGGGGGCGGATACGCAGTATTTT
CDR3 protein: CSARGLAGADTQYF

D gene: TRBD2
J gene: TRBJ2-4
clone size: -
V gene: TRBV7-6
CDR3 DNA: TGTGCCAGCAGCCCGGGACTAGCGGGGGGGCGATCCAAAAACATTCAGTACTTC
CDR3 protein: CASSPGLAGGRSKNIQYF

D gene: -
J gene: TRBJ1-6
clone size: -
V gene: TRBV7-2
CDR3 DNA: TGTGCCAGCAGCTTAGTGGCGGATCCTTCAGCGGCCCTCCACTTT
CDR3 protein: CASSLVADPSAALHF

D gene: -
J gene: TRBJ1-2
clone size: -
V gene: TRBV10-3
CDR3 DNA: TGTGCTACATCAGGGGACAATAACTATGGCTACACCTTC
CDR3 protein: CATSGDNNYGYTF

D gene: -
J gene: TRBJ2-2
clone size: -
V gene: TRBV27
CDR3 DNA: TGTGCCAGCAGTTTATTCGGGAACACCGGGGAGCTGTTTTTT
CDR3 protein: CASSLFGNTGELFF

D gene: TRBD1
J gene: TRBJ1-2
clone size: -
V gene: TRBV3-1/TRBV3-2
CDR3 DNA: TGTGCCAGCAGTTTATCCGGGACAGACTATGGCTACACCTTC
CDR3 protein: CASSLSGTDYGYTF

D gene: -
J gene: TRBJ1-2
clone size: many
V gene: TRBV7-8
CDR3 DNA: TGTGCCAGCAGCTCAGACAGGAATTCTAACTATGGCTACACCTTC
CDR3 protein: CASSSDRNSNYGYTF

D gene: TRBD2
J gene: TRBJ2-3
clone size: -
V gene: TRBV5-1
CDR3 DNA: TGCGCCAGCAGCTTGGAAGCGGGGGAGAACACAGATACGCAGTATTTT
CDR3 protein: CASSLEAGENTDTQYF